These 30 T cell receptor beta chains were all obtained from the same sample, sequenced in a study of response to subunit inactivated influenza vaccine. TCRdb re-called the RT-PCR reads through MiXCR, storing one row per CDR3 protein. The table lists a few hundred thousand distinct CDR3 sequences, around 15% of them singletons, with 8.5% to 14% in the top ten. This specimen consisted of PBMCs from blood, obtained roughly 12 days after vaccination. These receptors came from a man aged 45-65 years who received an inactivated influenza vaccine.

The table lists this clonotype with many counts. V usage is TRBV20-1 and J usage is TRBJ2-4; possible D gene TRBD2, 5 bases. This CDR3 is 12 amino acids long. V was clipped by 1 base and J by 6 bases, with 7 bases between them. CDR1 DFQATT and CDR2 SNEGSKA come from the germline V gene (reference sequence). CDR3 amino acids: CSARAGLNIQYF. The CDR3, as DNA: TGCAGTGCTAGAGCGGGGTTAAACATTCAGTACTTC.

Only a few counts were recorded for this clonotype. The CDR3 is CSVEAWMWGTPYETQYF. Here the CDR3 DNA reads TGCAGCGTTGAAGCGTGGATGTGGGGGACACCCTATGAGACCCAGTACTTC. The chain recombines TRBV29-1 with TRBJ2-5; maybe TRBD1 (6 bases). Trimming took off 1 base at V and 5 bases at J, with 23 bases between the two ends. Germline V gene sequence: CDR1 SQVTM, CDR2 ANQGSEA. The CDR3 extends over 17 amino acids.

In DNA, the CDR3 is TGTGCCAGCAGCCAAGAGGGAGGGGGCTACACCTTC. Translation: CASSQEGGGYTF. This rearrangement joins TRBV4-2 to TRBJ1-2; no definite D call. V dropped 0 bases and J dropped 8 bases, with 7 bases sitting between them. Germline CDR1 reads LGHNA; CDR2 reads YNFKEQ. CDR3 length: 12 amino acids.

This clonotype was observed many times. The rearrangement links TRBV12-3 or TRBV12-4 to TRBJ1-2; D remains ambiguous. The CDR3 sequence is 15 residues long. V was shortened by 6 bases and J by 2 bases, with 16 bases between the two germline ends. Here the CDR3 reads CASSPGPSRNYGYTF. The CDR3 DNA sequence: TGTGCCAGCAGCCCTGGGCCAAGTAGGAACTATGGCTACACCTTC.

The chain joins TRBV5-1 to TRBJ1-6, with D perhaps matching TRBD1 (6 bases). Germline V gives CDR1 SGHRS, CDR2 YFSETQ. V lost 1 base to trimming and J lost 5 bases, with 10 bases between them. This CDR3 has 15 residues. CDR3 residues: CASSLRGHNNSPLHF. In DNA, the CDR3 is TGCGCCAGCAGCTTGCGGGGGCACAATAATTCACCCCTCCACTTT.

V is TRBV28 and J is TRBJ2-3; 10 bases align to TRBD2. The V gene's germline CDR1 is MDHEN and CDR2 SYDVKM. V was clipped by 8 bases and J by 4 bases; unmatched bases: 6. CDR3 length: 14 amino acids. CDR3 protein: CASRVAGGADTQYF. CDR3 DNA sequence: TGTGCCAGCCGGGTAGCGGGAGGCGCAGATACGCAGTATTTT.

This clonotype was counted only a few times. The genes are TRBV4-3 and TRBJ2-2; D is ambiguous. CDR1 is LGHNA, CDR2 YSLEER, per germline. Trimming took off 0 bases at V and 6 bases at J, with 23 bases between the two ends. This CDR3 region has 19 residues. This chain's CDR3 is CASSQETRIQTLRSGELFF. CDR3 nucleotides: TGCGCCAGCAGCCAAGAAACCCGGATACAAACCCTTAGGTCCGGGGAGCTGTTTTTT.

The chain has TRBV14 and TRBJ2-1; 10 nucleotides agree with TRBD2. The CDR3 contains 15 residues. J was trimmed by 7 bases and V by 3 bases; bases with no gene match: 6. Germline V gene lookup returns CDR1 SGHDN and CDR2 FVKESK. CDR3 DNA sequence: TGTGCCAGCAGCCAGCCGGGACTAGCGTTGAATGAGCAGTTCTTC. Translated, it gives CASSQPGLALNEQFF.

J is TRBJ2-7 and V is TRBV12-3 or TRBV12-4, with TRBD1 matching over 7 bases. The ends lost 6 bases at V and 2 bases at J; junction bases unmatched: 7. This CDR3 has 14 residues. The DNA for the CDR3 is TGTGCCAGCAGCAGACAGGGAGTCCCCTACGAGCAGTACTTC. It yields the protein CASSRQGVPYEQYF.

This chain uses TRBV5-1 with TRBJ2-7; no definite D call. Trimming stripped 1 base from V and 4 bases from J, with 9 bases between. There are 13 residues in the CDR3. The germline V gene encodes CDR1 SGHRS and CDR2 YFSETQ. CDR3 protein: CASSLSIGYEQYF. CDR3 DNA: TGCGCCAGCAGCTTGTCTATTGGGTACGAGCAGTACTTC.

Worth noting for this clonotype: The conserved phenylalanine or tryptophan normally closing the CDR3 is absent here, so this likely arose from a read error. The CDR3 nucleotides read TGTGCCATCAGGGGGGACAGCAGGAATGAGCAGTTCATC. It encodes CAIRGDSRNEQFI. The chain uses TRBV10-3 and TRBJ2-1; the match to TRBD1 covers 7 bases. V trimming: 6 bases; J trimming: 7 bases; junction bases outside the gene matches: 6. CDR3 length: 13 amino acids. Germline loops: CDR1 ENHRY, CDR2 SYGVKD.

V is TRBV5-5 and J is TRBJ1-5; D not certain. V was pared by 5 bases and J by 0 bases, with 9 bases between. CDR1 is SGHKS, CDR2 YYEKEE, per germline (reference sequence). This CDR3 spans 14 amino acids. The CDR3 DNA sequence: TGTGCCAGCAGTAATCCTCTTAGCAATCAGCCCCAGCATTTT. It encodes CASSNPLSNQPQHF.

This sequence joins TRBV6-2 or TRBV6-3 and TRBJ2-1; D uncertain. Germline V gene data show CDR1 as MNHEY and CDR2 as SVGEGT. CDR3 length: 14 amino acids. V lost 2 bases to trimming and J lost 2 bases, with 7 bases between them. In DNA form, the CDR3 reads TGTGCCAGCAGTTACCGGACCACCTACAATGAGCAGTTCTTC. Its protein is CASSYRTTYNEQFF.

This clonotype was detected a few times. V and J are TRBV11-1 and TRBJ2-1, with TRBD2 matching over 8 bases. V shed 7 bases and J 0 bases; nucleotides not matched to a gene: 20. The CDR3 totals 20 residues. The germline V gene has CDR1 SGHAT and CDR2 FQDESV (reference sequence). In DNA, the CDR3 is TGTGCCAGCACCCGGGCCGGGGGAGTCTTGCGGGAGGACTCCTACAATGAGCAGTTCTTC. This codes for CASTRAGGVLREDSYNEQFF.

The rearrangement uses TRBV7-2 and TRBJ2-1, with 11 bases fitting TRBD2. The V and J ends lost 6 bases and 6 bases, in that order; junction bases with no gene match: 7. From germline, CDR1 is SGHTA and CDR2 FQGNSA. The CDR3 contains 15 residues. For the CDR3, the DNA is TGTGCCAGCAGTTTACTAGCGGGAGTAATCAATGAGCAGTTCTTC. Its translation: CASSLLAGVINEQFF.

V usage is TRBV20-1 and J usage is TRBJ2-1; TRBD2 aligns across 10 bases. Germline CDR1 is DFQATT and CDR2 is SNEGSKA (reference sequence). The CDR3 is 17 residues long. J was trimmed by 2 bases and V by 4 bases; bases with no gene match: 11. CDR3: CSAINSGRSLTYNEQFF. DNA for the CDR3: TGCAGTGCTATAAATAGCGGGAGGTCTCTTACCTACAATGAGCAGTTCTTC.

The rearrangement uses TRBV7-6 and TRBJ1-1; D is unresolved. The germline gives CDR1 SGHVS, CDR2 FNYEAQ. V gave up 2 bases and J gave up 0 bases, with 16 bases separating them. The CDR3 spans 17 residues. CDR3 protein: CASSLRSGGPMNTEAFF. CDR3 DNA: TGTGCCAGCAGCTTAAGGTCCGGAGGACCGATGAACACTGAAGCTTTCTTT.

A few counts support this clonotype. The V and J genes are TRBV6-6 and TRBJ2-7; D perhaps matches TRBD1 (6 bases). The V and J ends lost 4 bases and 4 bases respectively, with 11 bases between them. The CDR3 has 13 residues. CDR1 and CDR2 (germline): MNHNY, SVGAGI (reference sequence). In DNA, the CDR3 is TGTGCCAGCAGTTCGGGACATATTTACGAGCAGTACTTC. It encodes CASSSGHIYEQYF.

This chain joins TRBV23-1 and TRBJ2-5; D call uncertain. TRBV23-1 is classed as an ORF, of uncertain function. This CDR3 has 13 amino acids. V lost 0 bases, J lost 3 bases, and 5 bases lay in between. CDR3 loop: CASSQSKEETQYF. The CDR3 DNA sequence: TGCGCCAGCAGTCAATCGAAGGAAGAGACCCAGTACTTC.

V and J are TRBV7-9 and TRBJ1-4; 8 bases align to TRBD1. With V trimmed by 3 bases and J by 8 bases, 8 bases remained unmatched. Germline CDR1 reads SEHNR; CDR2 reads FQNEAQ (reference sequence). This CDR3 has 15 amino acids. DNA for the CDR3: TGTGCCAGCAGCTTCATAGGACAGGGACTCGAAAAACTGTTTTTT. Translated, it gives CASSFIGQGLEKLFF.

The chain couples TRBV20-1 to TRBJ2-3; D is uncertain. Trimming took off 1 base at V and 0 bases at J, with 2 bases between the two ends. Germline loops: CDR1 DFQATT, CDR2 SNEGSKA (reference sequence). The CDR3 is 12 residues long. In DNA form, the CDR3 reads TGCAGTGCTAGAGCTAGCACAGATACGCAGTATTTT. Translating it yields CSARASTDTQYF.

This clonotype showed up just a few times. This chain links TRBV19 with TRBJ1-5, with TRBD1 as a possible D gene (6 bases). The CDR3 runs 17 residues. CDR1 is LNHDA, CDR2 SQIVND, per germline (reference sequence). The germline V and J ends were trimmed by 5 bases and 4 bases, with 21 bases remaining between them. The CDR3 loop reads CASSPLQGPADNQPQHF. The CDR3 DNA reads TGTGCCAGTAGTCCCCTCCAGGGGCCGGCGGATAATCAGCCCCAGCATTTT.

The CDR3 protein is CASSQELVNTEAFF. The CDR3 DNA follows: TGCGCCAGCAGCCAGGAACTAGTGAACACTGAAGCTTTCTTT. The J gene is TRBJ1-1, the V gene TRBV4-3; D is undetermined. The CDR3 is 14 residues long. V lost 3 bases and J 0 bases, leaving 8 bases between the germline ends. The germline V gene encodes CDR1 LGHNA and CDR2 YSLEER.

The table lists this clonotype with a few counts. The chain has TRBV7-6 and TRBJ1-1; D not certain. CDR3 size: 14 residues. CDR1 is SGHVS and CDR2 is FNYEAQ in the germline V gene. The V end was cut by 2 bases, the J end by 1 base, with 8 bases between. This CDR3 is CASSLQWGNTEAFF. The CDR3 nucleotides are TGTGCCAGCAGCTTACAGTGGGGGAACACTGAAGCTTTCTTT.

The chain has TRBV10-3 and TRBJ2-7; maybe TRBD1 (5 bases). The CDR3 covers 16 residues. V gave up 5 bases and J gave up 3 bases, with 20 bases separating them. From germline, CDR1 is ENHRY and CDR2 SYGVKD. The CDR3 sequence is CAISQIRGRADYEQYF. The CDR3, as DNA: TGTGCCATCAGTCAAATTAGGGGTAGGGCGGACTACGAGCAGTACTTC.

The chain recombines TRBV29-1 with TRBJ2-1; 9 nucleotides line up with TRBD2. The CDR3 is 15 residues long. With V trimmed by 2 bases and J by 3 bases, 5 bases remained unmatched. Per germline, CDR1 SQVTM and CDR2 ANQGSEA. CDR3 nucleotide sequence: TGCAGCGTTGAATTAGCGGGAGAGGTCTACAATGAGCAGTTCTTC. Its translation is CSVELAGEVYNEQFF.

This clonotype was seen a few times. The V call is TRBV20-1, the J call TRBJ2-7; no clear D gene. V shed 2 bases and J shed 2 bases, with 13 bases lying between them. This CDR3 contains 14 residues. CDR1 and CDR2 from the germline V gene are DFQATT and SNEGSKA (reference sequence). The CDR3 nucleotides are TGCAGTGCTAGATTGTCCCCTTCCCCCTACGAGCAGTACTTC. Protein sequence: CSARLSPSPYEQYF.

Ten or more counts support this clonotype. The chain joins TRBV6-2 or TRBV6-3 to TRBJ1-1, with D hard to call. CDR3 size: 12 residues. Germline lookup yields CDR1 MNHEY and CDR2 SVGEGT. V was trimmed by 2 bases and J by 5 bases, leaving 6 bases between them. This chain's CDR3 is CASSYAVTEAFF. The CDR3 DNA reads TGTGCCAGCAGTTACGCGGTAACTGAAGCTTTCTTT.

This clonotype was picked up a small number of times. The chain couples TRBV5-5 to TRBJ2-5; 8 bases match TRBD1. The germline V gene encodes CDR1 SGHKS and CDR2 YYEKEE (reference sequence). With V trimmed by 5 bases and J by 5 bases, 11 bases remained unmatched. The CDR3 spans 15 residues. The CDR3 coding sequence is TGTGCCAGCAGTAACCTCGACAGGGGTTGGGAGACCCAGTACTTC. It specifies CASSNLDRGWETQYF.

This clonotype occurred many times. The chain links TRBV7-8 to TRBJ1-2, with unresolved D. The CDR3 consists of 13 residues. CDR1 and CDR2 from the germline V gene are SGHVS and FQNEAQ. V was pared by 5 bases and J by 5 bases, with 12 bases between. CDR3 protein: CASSPDIGYGYTF. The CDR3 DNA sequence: TGTGCCAGCAGCCCCGACATAGGTTATGGCTACACCTTC.